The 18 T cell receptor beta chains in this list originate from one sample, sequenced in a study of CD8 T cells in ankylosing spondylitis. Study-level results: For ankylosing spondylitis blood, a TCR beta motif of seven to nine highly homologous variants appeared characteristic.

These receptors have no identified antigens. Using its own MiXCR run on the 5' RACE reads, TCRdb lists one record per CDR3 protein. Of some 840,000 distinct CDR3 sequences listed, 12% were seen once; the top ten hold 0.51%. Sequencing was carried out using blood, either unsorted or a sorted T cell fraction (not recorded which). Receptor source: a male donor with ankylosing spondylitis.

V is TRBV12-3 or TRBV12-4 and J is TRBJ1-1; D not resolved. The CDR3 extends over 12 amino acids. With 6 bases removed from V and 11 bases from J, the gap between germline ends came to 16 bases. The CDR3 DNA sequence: TGTGCCAGCAGAGCCCTTTCCTCGGCGGCTTTCTTT. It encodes CASRALSSAAFF.

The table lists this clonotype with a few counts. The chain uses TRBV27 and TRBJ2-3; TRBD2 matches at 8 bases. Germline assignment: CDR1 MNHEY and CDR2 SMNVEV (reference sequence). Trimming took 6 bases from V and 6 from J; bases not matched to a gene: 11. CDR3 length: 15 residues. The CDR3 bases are TGTGCCAGCAGACCAAGCGGGAGTTCGGGCGATACGCAGTATTTT. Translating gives CASRPSGSSGDTQYF.

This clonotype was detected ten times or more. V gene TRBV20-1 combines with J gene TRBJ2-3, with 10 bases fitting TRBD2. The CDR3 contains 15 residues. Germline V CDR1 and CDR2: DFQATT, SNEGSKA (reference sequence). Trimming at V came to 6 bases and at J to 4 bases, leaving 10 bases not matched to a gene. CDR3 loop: CSARSGGAIPDTQYF. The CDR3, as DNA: TGCAGTGCAAGGAGCGGGGGGGCAATCCCAGATACGCAGTATTTT.

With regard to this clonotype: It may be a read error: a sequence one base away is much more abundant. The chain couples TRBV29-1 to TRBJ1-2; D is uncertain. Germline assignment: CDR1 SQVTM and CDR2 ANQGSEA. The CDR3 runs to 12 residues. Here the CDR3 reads CSVEEANYGYSF. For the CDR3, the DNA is TGCAGCGTTGAAGAAGCTAACTATGGCTACTCCTTC.

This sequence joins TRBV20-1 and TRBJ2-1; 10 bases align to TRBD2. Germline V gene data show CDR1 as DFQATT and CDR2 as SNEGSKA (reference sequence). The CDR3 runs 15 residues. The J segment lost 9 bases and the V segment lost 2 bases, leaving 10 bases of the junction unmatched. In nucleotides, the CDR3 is TGCAGTGCTAGAAGAGGGGCTAGCGGGAGCTCTGAGCAGTTCTTC. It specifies CSARRGASGSSEQFF.

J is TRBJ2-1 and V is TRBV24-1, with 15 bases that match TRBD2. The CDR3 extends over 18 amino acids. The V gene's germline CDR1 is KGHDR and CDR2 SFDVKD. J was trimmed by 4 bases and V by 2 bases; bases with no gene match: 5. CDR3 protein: CATSDSGTSGGPYNEQFF. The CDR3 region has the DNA TGTGCCACCAGTGATTCTGGGACTAGCGGGGGGCCTTACAATGAGCAGTTCTTC.

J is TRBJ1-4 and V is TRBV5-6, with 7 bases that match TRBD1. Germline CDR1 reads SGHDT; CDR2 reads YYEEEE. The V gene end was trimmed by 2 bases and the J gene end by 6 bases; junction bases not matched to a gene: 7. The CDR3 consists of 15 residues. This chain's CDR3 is CASSLTGQPDEKLFF. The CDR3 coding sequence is TGTGCCAGCAGCTTAACGGGACAGCCTGATGAAAAACTGTTTTTT.

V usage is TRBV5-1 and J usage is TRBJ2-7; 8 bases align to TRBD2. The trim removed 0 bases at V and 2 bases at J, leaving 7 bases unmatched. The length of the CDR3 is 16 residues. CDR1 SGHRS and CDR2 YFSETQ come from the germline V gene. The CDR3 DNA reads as TGCGCCAGCAGCTTGGAGAGCGGGAGTAAACCCTACGAGCAGTACTTC. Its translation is CASSLESGSKPYEQYF.

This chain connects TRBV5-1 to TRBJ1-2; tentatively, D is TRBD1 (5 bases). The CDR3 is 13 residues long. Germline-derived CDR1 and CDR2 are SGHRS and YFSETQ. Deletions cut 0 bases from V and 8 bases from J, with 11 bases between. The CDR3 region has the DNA TGCGCCAGCAGCTTGGAATCTGGGGCCGGCTACACCTTC. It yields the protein CASSLESGAGYTF.

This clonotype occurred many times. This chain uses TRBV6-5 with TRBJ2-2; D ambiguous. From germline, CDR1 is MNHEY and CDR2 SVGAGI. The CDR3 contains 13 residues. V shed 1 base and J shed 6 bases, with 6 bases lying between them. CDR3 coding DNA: TGTGCCAGCAGTTACTTGGCAGCCGGGGAGCTGTTTTTT. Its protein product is CASSYLAAGELFF.

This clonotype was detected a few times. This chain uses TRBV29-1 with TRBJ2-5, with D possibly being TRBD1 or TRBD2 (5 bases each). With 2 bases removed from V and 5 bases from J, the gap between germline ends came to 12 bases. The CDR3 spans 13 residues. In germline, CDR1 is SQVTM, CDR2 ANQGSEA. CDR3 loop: CSVERGLAETQYF. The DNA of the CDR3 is TGCAGCGTTGAACGGGGCTTAGCCGAGACCCAGTACTTC.

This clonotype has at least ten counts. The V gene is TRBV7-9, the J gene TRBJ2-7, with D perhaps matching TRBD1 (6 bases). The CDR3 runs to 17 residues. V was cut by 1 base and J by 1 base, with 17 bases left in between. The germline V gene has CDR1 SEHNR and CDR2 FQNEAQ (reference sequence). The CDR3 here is CASSLVTGFLGSYEQYF. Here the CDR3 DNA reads TGTGCCAGCAGCTTAGTTACAGGGTTTTTGGGTTCCTACGAGCAGTACTTC.

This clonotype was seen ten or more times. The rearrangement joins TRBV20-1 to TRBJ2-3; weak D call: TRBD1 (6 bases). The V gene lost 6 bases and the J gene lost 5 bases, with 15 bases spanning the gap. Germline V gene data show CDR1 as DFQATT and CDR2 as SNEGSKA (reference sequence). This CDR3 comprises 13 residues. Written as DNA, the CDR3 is TGCAGTGCACCTACACCGACAGGAGATACGCAGTATTTT. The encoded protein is CSAPTPTGDTQYF.

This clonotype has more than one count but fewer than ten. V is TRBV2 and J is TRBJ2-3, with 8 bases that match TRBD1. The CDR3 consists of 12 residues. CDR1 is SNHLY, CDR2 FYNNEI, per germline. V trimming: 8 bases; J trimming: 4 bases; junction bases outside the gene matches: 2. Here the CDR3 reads CASQTGADTQYF. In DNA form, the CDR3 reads TGTGCCAGCCAGACAGGGGCAGATACGCAGTATTTT.

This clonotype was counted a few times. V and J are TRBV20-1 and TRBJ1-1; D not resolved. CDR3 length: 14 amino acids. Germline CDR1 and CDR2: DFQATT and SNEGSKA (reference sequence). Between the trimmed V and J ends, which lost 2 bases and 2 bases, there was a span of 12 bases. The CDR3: CSARPQDRNTEAFF. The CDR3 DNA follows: TGCAGTGCTAGACCCCAGGATCGAAACACTGAAGCTTTCTTT.

CDR3 nucleotide sequence: TGCGCCAGCAGCTTGTCTACTAGCGCGTACAATGAGCAGTTCTTC. This translates into CASSLSTSAYNEQFF. The V gene is TRBV5-1, the J gene TRBJ2-1; 7 positions agree with TRBD2. From germline, CDR1 is SGHRS and CDR2 YFSETQ. The trim removed 1 base at V and 4 bases at J, leaving 5 bases unmatched. There are 15 residues in the CDR3.

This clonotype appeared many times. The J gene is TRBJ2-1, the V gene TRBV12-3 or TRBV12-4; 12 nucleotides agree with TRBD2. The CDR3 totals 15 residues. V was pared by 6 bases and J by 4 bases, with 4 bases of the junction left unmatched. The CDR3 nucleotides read TGTGCCAGCAGGCCACTAGCGGGGGGTTACAATGAGCAGTTCTTC. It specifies CASRPLAGGYNEQFF.

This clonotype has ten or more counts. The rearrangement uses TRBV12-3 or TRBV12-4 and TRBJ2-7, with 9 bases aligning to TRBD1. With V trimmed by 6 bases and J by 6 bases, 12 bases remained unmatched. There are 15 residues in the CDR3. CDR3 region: CASRGGGTGFSEQYF. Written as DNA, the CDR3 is TGTGCCAGCAGAGGTGGTGGGACAGGGTTTTCCGAGCAGTACTTC.